What follows are 21 T cell receptor beta chains derived from one specimen sequenced in a study of identifying expanded T cells in peripheral blood. TCRdb's copy holds only in-frame clones and misses some; the assay was immunoSEQ multiplex PCR. In the table there are tens of thousands of clones, 88% of which are singletons. The sequencing input was blood. These receptors all stem from a person aged 18 to 70 in good health.

This sequence joins TRBV29-1 and TRBJ1-2, with 9 bases lining up with TRBD1. Germline assignment: CDR1 SQVTM and CDR2 ANQGSEA. After removal of 3 bases from V and 13 bases from J, the junction contained 6 bases not matched to a gene. This CDR3 comprises 11 residues. The CDR3 loop is CSVDTGGAGTF. CDR3 nucleotides: TGCAGCGTTGATACAGGGGGCGCAGGCACCTTC.

This clone turned up a few times. This chain connects TRBV5-1 to TRBJ2-4, with 10 bases lining up with TRBD1. CDR1 and CDR2 from the germline V gene are SGHRS and YFSETQ. The trim removed 5 bases at V and 4 bases at J, leaving 6 bases unmatched. The CDR3 sequence is 15 residues long. For the CDR3, the DNA is TGCGCCAGCAGGGACGTGGACAGGGGGAAAAACATTCAGTACTTC. Amino acid sequence: CASRDVDRGKNIQYF.

The chain has TRBV6-1 and TRBJ1-1; D call uncertain. This CDR3 is built from 13 residues. The germline V gene encodes CDR1 MNHNS and CDR2 SASEGT. V dropped 3 bases and J dropped 3 bases, with 8 bases sitting between them. The CDR3 spells CASSDSGDTEAFF. The CDR3 DNA reads as TGTGCCAGCAGTGACAGCGGGGACACTGAAGCTTTCTTT.

The rearrangement uses TRBV4-3 and TRBJ1-1; D not resolved. This CDR3 is 14 amino acids long. Germline V gene data show CDR1 as LGHNA and CDR2 as YSLEER. V gave up 1 base and J gave up 5 bases, with 11 bases separating them. The CDR3 sequence is CASSQGEIRTEAFF. The CDR3 nucleotides read TGCGCCAGCAGCCAAGGGGAAATTAGGACTGAAGCTTTCTTT.

The J gene is TRBJ1-6, the V gene TRBV7-2; 8 bases are a match to TRBD1. Per germline, CDR1 SGHTA and CDR2 FQGNSA. The CDR3 consists of 14 residues. The junction had 3 bases not matched to a gene; V was cut back by 4 bases and J by 7 bases. CDR3 region: CASSSGTGNSPLHF. The CDR3 bases are TGTGCCAGCAGCTCCGGGACAGGCAATTCACCCCTCCACTTT.

The chain links TRBV9 to TRBJ2-2, with 9 bases matching TRBD2. Trimming removed 0 bases from V and 4 bases from J; junction bases left unmatched: 13. Germline CDR1 reads SGDLS; CDR2 reads YYNGEE. The CDR3 contains 19 residues. DNA for the CDR3: TGTGCCAGCAGCGTAGGCCCCCCGGAGACTAGCGGTTTCACCGGGGAGCTGTTTTTT. Protein product: CASSVGPPETSGFTGELFF.

The rearrangement joins TRBV19 to TRBJ2-2, with TRBD2 identical over 8 bases. The CDR3 consists of 15 residues. Germline assignment: CDR1 LNHDA and CDR2 SQIVND (reference sequence). With 4 bases clipped from V and 4 bases from J, the junction kept 5 bases outside the gene matches. The CDR3, as DNA: TGTGCCAGTAGTAAACCCGGGACTAGCACCGGGGAGCTGTTTTTT. Translated, it gives CASSKPGTSTGELFF. The full variable domain, in which reference TRBV19 and TRBJ2-2 provide the parts outside the CDR3, is DGGITQSPKYLFRKEGQNVTLSCEQNLNHDAMYWYRQDPGQGLRLIYYSQIVNDFQKGDIAEGYSVSREKKESFPLTVTSAQKNPTAFYLCASSKPGTSTGELFFGEGSRLTVL.

This rearrangement joins TRBV9 to TRBJ2-3; possibly TRBD1 or TRBD2 for D (5 bases each). Trimming stripped 4 bases from V and 2 bases from J, with 14 bases between. The V gene's germline CDR1 is SGDLS and CDR2 YYNGEE. This CDR3 contains 15 residues. The chain's CDR3 is CASSPGTVSTDTQYF. CDR3 DNA sequence: TGTGCCAGCAGCCCCGGGACGGTTTCCACAGATACGCAGTATTTT. Drawing the rest from reference TRBV9 and TRBJ2-3, the complete variable domain is DSGVTQTPKHLITATGQRVTLRCSPRSGDLSVYWYQQSLDQGLQFLIQYYNGEERAKGNILERFSAQQFPDLHSELNLSSLELGDSALYFCASSPGTVSTDTQYFGPGTRLTVL.

The gene calls are TRBV10-3 and TRBJ1-1; D is unresolved. This CDR3 contains 13 residues. Looked up from germline, CDR1 is ENHRY and CDR2 is SYGVKD. Trimming left V 6 bases short and J 5 bases short, with 13 bases between. The CDR3 region is CAIRQEGGTEAFF. The CDR3 coding sequence is TGTGCCATCAGGCAGGAAGGTGGGACTGAAGCTTTCTTT.

The chain combines TRBV7-9 with TRBJ1-2, with 7 bases fitting TRBD1. This CDR3 is 13 amino acids long. Germline V gene lookup returns CDR1 SEHNR and CDR2 FQNEAQ (reference sequence). The ends lost 2 bases at V and 8 bases at J; junction bases unmatched: 5. CDR3 sequence: CASSLNRGRGYTF. For the CDR3, the DNA is TGTGCCAGCAGCTTAAATAGGGGGCGAGGCTACACCTTC.

The chain uses TRBV7-9 and TRBJ1-2; 8 bases match TRBD1. V was pared by 6 bases and J by 8 bases, with 5 bases of the junction left unmatched. CDR1 is SEHNR and CDR2 is FQNEAQ in the germline V gene (reference sequence). CDR3 length equals 12 residues. Written as DNA, the CDR3 is TGTGCCAGCAGTGACAGGGGAGGAGGCTACACCTTC. It specifies CASSDRGGGYTF.

This chain uses TRBV27 with TRBJ2-2; D gene ambiguous. Per germline, CDR1 MNHEY and CDR2 SMNVEV (reference sequence). This CDR3 comprises 13 residues. Trimming took 5 bases from V and 2 from J, leaving 6 bases between them. CDR3 region: CASSDHNTGELFF. DNA of the CDR3: TGTGCCAGCAGTGATCATAACACCGGGGAGCTGTTTTTT.

The chain carries TRBV7-9 and TRBJ1-6; D unresolved. Germline loops: CDR1 SEHNR, CDR2 FQNEAQ (reference sequence). CDR3 length equals 15 residues. V lost 3 bases to trimming and J lost 0 bases, with 6 bases between them. CDR3 sequence reads: CASSFQSSYNSPLHF. In DNA form, the CDR3 reads TGTGCCAGCAGCTTCCAGAGCTCCTATAATTCACCCCTCCACTTT.

The chain links TRBV5-1 to TRBJ2-2, with 8 bases lining up with TRBD1. The V gene end was trimmed by 6 bases and the J gene end by 7 bases; junction bases not matched to a gene: 17. Germline loops: CDR1 SGHRS, CDR2 YFSETQ. The length of the CDR3 is 17 residues. The CDR3 spells CASTPNPATGENGELFF. In DNA, the CDR3 is TGCGCCAGCACCCCGAACCCAGCGACAGGGGAGAACGGGGAGCTGTTTTTT.

The chain has TRBV11-2 and TRBJ2-7; perhaps TRBD2 as D (6 bases). The ends were cut back, 0 bases at V and 11 bases at J, with 20 bases in the middle. This CDR3 has 15 residues. Germline lookup yields CDR1 SGHAT and CDR2 FQNNGV. This chain's CDR3 is CASSLDRGGVTMKYF. The DNA of the CDR3 is TGTGCCAGCAGCTTAGATCGCGGCGGGGTTACCATGAAGTACTTC.

This rearrangement joins TRBV7-9 to TRBJ2-3; D is unresolved. Trimming left V 1 base short and J 3 bases short, with 14 bases between. The CDR3 runs to 16 residues. Per germline, CDR1 SEHNR and CDR2 FQNEAQ (reference sequence). CDR3 region: CASSLGLARLTDTQYF. The CDR3 nucleotides read TGTGCCAGCAGCTTAGGTCTGGCCAGATTGACAGATACGCAGTATTTT.

The V call is TRBV5-1, the J call TRBJ2-3, with TRBD2 matching 9 bases. Germline V gives CDR1 SGHRS, CDR2 YFSETQ. After removal of 0 bases from V and 4 bases from J, the junction contained 9 bases not matched to a gene. The length of the CDR3 is 17 residues. CDR3: CASSLDGGGAVADTQYF. DNA for the CDR3: TGCGCCAGCAGCTTGGACGGCGGGGGGGCCGTGGCAGATACGCAGTATTTT.

This chain connects TRBV4-3 to TRBJ1-3; D might be TRBD1 (5 bases). CDR1 and CDR2 (germline): LGHNA, YSLEER. V lost 0 bases to trimming and J lost 0 bases, with 9 bases between them. The CDR3 is 16 amino acids. CDR3 sequence: CASSQERGNSGNTIYF. The CDR3 bases are TGCGCCAGCAGCCAAGAGCGGGGGAACTCTGGAAACACCATATATTTT.

The chain uses TRBV7-6 and TRBJ2-3; the match to TRBD1 covers 10 bases. V lost 6 bases, J lost 5 bases, and 11 bases stayed unmatched. The CDR3 runs to 16 residues. The germline CDR1 and CDR2 sequences are SGHVS and FNYEAQ. Here the CDR3 reads CASSSLDRGLGDTQYF. DNA for the CDR3: TGTGCCAGCAGTTCGCTGGACAGGGGGTTGGGAGATACGCAGTATTTT.

The chain uses TRBV19 and TRBJ2-1, with 7 bases fitting TRBD1. The CDR3 spans 14 residues. CDR1 is LNHDA and CDR2 is SQIVND in the germline V gene (reference sequence). V lost 6 bases and J lost 8; bases outside the gene matches: 10. The chain's CDR3 is CASRADRRLDEQFF. For the CDR3, the DNA is TGTGCCAGTAGAGCGGACAGGCGGCTGGATGAGCAGTTCTTC.

The rearrangement uses TRBV29-1 and TRBJ1-1; D gene ambiguous. V lost 4 bases and J 0 bases, leaving 12 bases between the germline ends. This CDR3 has 14 residues. Germline CDR1 is SQVTM and CDR2 is ANQGSEA. CDR3 coding DNA: TGCAGCGTTGTGGAGCAGAACATGAACACTGAAGCTTTCTTT. Encoded protein: CSVVEQNMNTEAFF.